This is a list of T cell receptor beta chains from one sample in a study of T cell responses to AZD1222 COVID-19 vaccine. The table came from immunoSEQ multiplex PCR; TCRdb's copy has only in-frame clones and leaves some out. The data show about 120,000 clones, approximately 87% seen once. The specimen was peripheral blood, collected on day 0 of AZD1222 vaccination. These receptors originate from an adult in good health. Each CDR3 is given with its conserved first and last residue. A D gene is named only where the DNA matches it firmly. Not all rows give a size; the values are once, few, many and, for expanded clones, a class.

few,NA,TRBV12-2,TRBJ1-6,CASRKDRYYNSPLHF,TGTGCAAGTCGCAAGGATCGTTACTATAATTCACCCCTCCACTTT
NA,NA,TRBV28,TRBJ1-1,CASSPTTGYRKAFF,TGTGCCAGCAGCCCCACCACAGGGTATCGGAAAGCTTTCTTT
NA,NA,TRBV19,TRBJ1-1,CATRGRATEAFF,TGTGCCACCCGCGGCAGGGCCACTGAAGCTTTCTTT
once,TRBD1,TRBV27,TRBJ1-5,CASSSLTQGAGQPQHF,TGTGCCAGCAGTTCCCTTACACAGGGGGCCGGGCAGCCCCAGCATTTT
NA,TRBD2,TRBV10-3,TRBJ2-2,CAISPSKLAGGTGELFF,TGTGCCATCAGTCCTTCAAAGCTAGCGGGAGGCACCGGGGAGCTGTTTTTT
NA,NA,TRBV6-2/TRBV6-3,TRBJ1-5,CASSYTSKPQHF,TGTGCCAGCAGTTACACGTCAAAGCCCCAGCATTTT
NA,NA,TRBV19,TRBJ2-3,CASSILSRADTQYF,TGTGCCAGTAGTATCCTTTCTCGGGCAGATACGCAGTATTTT
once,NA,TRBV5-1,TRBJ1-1,CASSLFPPATEAFF,TGCGCCAGCAGCTTATTCCCACCGGCCACTGAAGCTTTCTTT
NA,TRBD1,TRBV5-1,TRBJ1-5,CASGTGVGQPQHF,TGCGCCAGCGGGACAGGGGTTGGTCAGCCCCAGCATTTT
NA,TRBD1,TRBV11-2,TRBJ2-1,CASSPGTAYNEQFF,TGTGCCAGCAGCCCCGGGACAGCTTACAATGAGCAGTTCTTC
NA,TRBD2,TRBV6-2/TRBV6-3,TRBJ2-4,CASSPVSSGRVGKNIQYF,TGTGCCAGCAGCCCCGTGTCTAGCGGGAGGGTAGGCAAAAACATTCAGTACTTC
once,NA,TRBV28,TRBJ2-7,CASRWGRSSHYEQYF,TGTGCCAGCAGATGGGGACGCAGCTCTCACTACGAGCAGTACTTC
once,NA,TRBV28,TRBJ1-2,CASSFLDGVLGYTF,TGTGCCAGCAGTTTCCTGGACGGCGTTCTCGGCTACACCTTC
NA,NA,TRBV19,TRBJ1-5,CASRGPGNNQPQHF,TGTGCCAGTAGGGGGCCGGGGAACAATCAGCCCCAGCATTTT
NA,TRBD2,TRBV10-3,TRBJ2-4,CAIAGGSSGSINIQYF,TGTGCCATAGCGGGGGGTAGTAGCGGGAGTATAAACATTCAGTACTTC
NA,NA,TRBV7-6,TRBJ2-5,CASSLVVDQGTQYF,TGTGCCAGCAGCTTAGTAGTAGACCAAGGGACCCAGTACTTC
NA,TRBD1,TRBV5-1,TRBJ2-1,CASSLGQGASNEQFF,TGCGCCAGCAGCCTAGGACAGGGGGCTTCGAATGAGCAGTTCTTC
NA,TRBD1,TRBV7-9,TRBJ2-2,CASSLGDRGTGELFF,TGTGCCAGCAGCTTAGGGGACAGGGGAACCGGGGAGCTGTTTTTT
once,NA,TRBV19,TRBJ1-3,CASKSQGTGNTIYF,TGTGCCAGTAAAAGCCAGGGAACTGGAAACACCATATATTTT
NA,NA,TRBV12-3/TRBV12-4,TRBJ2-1,CASRRGTEQFF,TGTGCCAGCAGGAGGGGGACTGAGCAGTTCTTC
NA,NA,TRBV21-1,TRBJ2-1,CASSMRCLQHGVGVWGDEQFF,TGTGCCAGCAGCATGCGATGTTTACAGCACGGGGTAGGCGTGTGGGGGGATGAGCAGTTCTTC
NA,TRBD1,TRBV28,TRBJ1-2,CASSLPTGNYGYTF,TGTGCCAGCAGTTTACCGACAGGGAACTATGGCTACACCTTC
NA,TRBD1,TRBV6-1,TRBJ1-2,CASSALGQGPPFGYTF,TGTGCCAGCAGTGCCTTGGGACAGGGCCCACCTTTTGGCTACACCTTC
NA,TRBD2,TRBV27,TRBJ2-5,CASSSSSGSDQETQYF,TGTGCCAGCAGTTCGTCTAGCGGGAGCGACCAAGAGACCCAGTACTTC
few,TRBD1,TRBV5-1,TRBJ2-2,CASNDPKDRGSNTGELFF,TGCGCCAGCAACGACCCTAAGGACAGGGGGTCGAACACCGGGGAGCTGTTTTTT
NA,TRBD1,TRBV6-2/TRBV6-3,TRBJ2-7,CASSYTGGNYEQYF,TGTGCCAGCAGTTATACAGGGGGAAACTACGAGCAGTACTTC
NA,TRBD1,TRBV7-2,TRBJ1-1,CASSSEQGKATEAFF,TGTGCCAGCAGCTCGGAACAGGGGAAGGCCACTGAAGCTTTCTTT
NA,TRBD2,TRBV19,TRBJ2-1,CASSPRPGGAGYNEQFF,TGTGCCAGTAGTCCCCGCCCGGGGGGGGCTGGTTACAATGAGCAGTTCTTC
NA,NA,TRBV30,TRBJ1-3,CAWGSGDSGNTIYF,TGTGCCTGGGGCTCAGGGGACTCTGGAAACACCATATATTTT
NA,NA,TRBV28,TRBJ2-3,CASSFQLLDTQYF,TGTGCCAGCAGCTTTCAACTACTAGATACGCAGTATTTT
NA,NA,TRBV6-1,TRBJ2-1,CASSDRDLTGNEQFF,TGTGCCAGCAGTGACCGGGACTTGACCGGCAATGAGCAGTTCTTC
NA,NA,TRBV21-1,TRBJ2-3,CASSKGGTDTQYF,TGTGCCAGCAGCAAAGGAGGCACAGATACGCAGTATTTT
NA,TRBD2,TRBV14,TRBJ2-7,CASSQARLAGVVYF,TGTGCCAGCAGCCAGGCCCGGCTAGCGGGAGTAGTATACTTC
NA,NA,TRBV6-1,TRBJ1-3,CASSEQGGNTIYF,TGTGCCAGCAGTGAACAGGGAGGAAACACCATATATTTT
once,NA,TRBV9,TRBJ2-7,CASSVVVRSGPRSYEQYF,TGTGCCAGCAGCGTAGTCGTCAGATCGGGACCGCGCTCCTACGAGCAGTACTTC
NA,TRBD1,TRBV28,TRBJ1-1,CATARQGREAFF,TGTGCCACCGCGAGACAGGGGCGTGAAGCTTTCTTT
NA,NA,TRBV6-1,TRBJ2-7,CASSDPGIYEQYF,TGTGCCAGCAGTGACCCGGGGATTTACGAGCAGTACTTC
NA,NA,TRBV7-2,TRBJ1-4,CASSPSRDEKLFF,TGTGCCAGCAGCCCAAGCCGGGATGAAAAACTGTTTTTT
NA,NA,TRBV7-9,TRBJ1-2,CASSLVGLDGYTF,TGTGCCAGCAGCTTAGTGGGCCTCGATGGCTACACCTTC
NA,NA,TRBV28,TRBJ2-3,CASSRPSTDTQYF,TGTGCCAGCAGCAGGCCTAGCACAGATACGCAGTATTTT
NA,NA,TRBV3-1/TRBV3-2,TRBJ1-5,CASAGGGVGQPQHF,TGTGCCAGCGCTGGGGGGGGCGTCGGTCAGCCCCAGCATTTT
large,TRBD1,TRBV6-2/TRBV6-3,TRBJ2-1,CASSYGGTGGNEQFF,TGTGCCAGCAGTTACGGTGGGACAGGGGGCAATGAGCAGTTCTTC
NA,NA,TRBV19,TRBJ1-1,CASSKGTVEAFF,TGTGCCAGTAGTAAGGGCACAGTTGAAGCTTTCTTT
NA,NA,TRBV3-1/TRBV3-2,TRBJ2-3,CASSQLTGGSTDTQYF,TGTGCCAGCAGCCAACTAACTGGAGGGAGCACAGATACGCAGTATTTT
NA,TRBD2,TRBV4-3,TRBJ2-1,CASSQDPGLAAYNEQFF,TGCGCCAGCAGCCAAGATCCAGGTCTAGCGGCTTACAATGAGCAGTTCTTC
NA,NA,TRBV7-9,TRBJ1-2,CASSRGTGYTF,TGTGCCAGCAGCAGGGGGACGGGCTACACCTTC
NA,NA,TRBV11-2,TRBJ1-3,CASSLATGLSGNTIYF,TGTGCCAGCAGCTTAGCGACAGGCCTTTCTGGAAACACCATATATTTT